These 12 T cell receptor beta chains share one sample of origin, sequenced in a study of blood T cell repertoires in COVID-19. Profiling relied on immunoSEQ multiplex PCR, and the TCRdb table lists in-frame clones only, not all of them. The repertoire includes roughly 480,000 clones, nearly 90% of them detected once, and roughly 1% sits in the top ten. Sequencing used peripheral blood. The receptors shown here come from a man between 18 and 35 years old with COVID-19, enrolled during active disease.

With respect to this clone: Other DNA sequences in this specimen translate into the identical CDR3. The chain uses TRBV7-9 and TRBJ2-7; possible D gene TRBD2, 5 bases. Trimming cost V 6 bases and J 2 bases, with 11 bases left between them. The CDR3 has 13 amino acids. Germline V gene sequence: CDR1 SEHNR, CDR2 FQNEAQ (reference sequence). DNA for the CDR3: TGTGCCAGCAGTCCCCCGGGAACCTACGAGCAGTACTTC. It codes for CASSPPGTYEQYF.

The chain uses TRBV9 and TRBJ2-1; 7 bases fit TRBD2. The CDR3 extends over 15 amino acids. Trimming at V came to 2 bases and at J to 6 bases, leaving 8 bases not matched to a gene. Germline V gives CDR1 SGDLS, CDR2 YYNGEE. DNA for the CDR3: TGTGCCAGCAGCGTCGGCGGGGGTACCCCCAATGAGCAGTTCTTC. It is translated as CASSVGGGTPNEQFF.

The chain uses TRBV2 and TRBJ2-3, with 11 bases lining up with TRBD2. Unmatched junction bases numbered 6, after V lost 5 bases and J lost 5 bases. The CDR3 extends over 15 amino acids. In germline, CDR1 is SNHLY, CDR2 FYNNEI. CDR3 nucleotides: TGTGCCAGCAGTCTGACTAGCGGGGTTTTAGATACGCAGTATTTT. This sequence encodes CASSLTSGVLDTQYF.

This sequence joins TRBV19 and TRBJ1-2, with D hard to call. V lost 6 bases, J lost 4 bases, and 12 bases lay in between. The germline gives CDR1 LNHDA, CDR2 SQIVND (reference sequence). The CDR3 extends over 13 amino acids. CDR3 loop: CASRVRGGYGYTF. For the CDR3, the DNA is TGTGCCAGTAGGGTCCGGGGAGGCTATGGCTACACCTTC. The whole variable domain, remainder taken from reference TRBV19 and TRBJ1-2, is DGGITQSPKYLFRKEGQNVTLSCEQNLNHDAMYWYRQDPGQGLRLIYYSQIVNDFQKGDIAEGYSVSREKKESFPLTVTSAQKNPTAFYLCASRVRGGYGYTFGSGTRLTVV.

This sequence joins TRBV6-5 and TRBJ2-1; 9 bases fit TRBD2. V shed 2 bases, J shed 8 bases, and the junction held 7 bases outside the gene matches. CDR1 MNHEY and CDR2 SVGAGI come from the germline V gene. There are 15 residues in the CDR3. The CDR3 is CASSYERGVWDEQFF. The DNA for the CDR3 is TGTGCCAGCAGTTACGAGCGGGGGGTCTGGGATGAGCAGTTCTTC.

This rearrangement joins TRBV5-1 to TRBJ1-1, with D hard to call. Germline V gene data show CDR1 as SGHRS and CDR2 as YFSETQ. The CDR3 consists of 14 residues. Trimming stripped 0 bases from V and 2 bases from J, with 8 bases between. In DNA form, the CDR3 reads TGCGCCAGCAGCTTGGCCCGGGAAAACACTGAAGCTTTCTTT. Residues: CASSLARENTEAFF.

CDR3 amino acids: CASSPGAGGPQYF. CDR3 bases: TGTGCCAGCAGCCCCGGAGCGGGGGGCCCACAGTACTTC. This chain joins TRBV12-3 or TRBV12-4 and TRBJ2-7, with 9 bases lining up with TRBD2. This CDR3 contains 13 residues. Unmatched junction bases numbered 10, after V lost 6 bases and J lost 10 bases.

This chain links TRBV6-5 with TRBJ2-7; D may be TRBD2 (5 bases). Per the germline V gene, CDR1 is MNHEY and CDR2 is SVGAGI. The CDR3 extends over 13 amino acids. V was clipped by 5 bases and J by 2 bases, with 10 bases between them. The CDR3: CASSPRGPYEQYF. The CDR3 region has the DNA TGTGCCAGCAGTCCTCGAGGGCCCTACGAGCAGTACTTC.

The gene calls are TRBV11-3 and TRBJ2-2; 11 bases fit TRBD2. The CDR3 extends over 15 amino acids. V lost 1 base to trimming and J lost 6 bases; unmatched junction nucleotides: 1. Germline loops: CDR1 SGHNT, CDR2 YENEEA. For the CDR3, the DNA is TGTGCCAGCAGCTTAGTACTAGCGGGGGCCGGGGAGCTGTTTTTT. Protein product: CASSLVLAGAGELFF.

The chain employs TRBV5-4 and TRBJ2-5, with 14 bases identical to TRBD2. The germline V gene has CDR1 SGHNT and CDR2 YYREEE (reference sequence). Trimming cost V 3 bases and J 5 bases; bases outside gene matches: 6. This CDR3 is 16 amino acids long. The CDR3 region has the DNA TGTGCCAGCAGCTCCCCGACTAGCGGGGGGGCGGAGACCCAGTACTTC. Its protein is CASSSPTSGGAETQYF.

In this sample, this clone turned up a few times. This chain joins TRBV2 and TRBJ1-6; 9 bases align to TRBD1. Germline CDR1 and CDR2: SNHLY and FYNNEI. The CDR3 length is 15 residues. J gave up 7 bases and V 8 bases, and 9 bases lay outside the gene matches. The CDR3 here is CASGAGQGFNSPLHF. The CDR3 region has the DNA TGTGCCAGCGGCGCAGGACAGGGGTTCAATTCACCCCTCCACTTT.

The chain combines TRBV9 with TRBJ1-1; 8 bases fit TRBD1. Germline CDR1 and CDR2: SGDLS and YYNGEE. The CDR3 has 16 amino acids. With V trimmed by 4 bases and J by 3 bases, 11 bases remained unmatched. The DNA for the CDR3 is TGTGCCAGCAGCTCCCGGACAGGGCAGAGGGACACTGAAGCTTTCTTT. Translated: CASSSRTGQRDTEAFF.